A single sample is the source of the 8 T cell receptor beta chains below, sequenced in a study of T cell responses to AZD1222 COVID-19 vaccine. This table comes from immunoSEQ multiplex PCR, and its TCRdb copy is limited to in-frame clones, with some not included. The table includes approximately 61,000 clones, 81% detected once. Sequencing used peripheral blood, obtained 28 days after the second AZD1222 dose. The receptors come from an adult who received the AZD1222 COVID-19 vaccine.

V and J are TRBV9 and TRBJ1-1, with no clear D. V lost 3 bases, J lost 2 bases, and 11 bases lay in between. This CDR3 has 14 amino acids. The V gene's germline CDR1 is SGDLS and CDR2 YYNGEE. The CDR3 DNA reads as TGTGCCAGCAGCGCCCTATCCCCAAACACTGAAGCTTTCTTT. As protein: CASSALSPNTEAFF.

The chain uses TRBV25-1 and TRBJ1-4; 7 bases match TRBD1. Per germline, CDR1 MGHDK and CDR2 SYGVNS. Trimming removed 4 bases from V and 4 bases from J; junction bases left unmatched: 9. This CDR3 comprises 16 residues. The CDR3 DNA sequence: TGTGCCAGCAGTGCGGGACAGCGGGCTTTTAATGAAAAACTGTTTTTT. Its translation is CASSAGQRAFNEKLFF. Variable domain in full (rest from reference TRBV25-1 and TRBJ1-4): EADIYQTPRYLVIGTGKKITLECSQTMGHDKMYWYQQDPGMELHLIHYSYGVNSTEKGDLSSESTVSRIRTEHFPLTLESARPSHTSQYLCASSAGQRAFNEKLFFGSGTQLSVL.

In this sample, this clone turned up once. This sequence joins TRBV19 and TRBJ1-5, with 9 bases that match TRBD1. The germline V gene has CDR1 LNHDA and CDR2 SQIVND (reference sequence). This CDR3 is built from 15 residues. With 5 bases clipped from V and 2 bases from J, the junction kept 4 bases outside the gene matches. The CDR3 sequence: CASSDRQGGNQPQHF. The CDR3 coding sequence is TGTGCCAGTAGTGACAGACAGGGGGGCAATCAGCCCCAGCATTTT.

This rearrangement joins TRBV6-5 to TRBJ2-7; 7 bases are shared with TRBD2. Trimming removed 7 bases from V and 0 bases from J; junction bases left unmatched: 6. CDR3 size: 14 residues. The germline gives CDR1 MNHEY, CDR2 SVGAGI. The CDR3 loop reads CASTSTSVSYEQYF. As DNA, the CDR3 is TGTGCCAGCACTTCAACTAGCGTCTCCTACGAGCAGTACTTC.

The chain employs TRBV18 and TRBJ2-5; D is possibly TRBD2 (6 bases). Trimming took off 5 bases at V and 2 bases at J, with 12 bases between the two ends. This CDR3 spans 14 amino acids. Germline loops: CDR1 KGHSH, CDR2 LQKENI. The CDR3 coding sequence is TGTGCCAGCTCAGGGGGGAGGCGACAAGAGACCCAGTACTTC. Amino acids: CASSGGRRQETQYF.

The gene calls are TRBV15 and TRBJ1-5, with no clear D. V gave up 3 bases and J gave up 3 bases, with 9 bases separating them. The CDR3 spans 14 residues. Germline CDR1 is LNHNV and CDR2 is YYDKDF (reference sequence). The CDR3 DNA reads TGTGCCACCAGCAGTATCAGTTTCAATCAGCCCCAGCATTTT. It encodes CATSSISFNQPQHF.

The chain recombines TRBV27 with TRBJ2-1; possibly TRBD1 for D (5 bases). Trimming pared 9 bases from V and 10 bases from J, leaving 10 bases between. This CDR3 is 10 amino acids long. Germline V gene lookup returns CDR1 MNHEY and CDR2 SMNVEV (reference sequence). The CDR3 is CASERTEQFF. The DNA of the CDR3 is TGTGCCAGTGAAAGGACAGAGCAGTTCTTC.

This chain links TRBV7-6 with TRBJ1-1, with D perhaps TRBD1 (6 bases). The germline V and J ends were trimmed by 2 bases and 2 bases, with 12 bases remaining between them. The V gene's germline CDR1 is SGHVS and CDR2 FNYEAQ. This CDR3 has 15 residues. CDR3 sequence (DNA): TGTGCCAGCAGCTTATGGGGGGCCGAAAACACTGAAGCTTTCTTT. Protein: CASSLWGAENTEAFF. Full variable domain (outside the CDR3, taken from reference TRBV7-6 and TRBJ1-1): GAGVSQSPRYKVTKRGQDVALRCDPISGHVSLYWYRQALGQGPEFLTYFNYEAQQDKSGLPNDRFSAERPEGSISTLTIQRTEQRDSAMYRCASSLWGAENTEAFFGQGTRLTVV.